These 17 T cell receptor beta chains share one sample of origin, sequenced in a study of blood T cell repertoires in COVID-19. Sequencing used immunoSEQ multiplex PCR; TCRdb keeps in-frame clones, though not all of them. The sample records some 78,000 clones, less than 95% being singletons. The sequencing input was peripheral blood. Receptors originate from a woman between 50 and 59 years old in a cohort sampled during active COVID-19.

The rearrangement joins TRBV30 to TRBJ2-7; the D is unclear. Germline V gene lookup returns CDR1 GTSNPN and CDR2 SVGIG (reference sequence). V dropped 0 bases and J dropped 1 base, with 7 bases sitting between them. The CDR3 loop spans 13 amino acids. Here the CDR3 DNA reads TGTGCCTGGAGTGTAATCTCTTCCTACGAGCAGTACTTC. Translated, it gives CAWSVISSYEQYF.

The V call is TRBV5-1, the J call TRBJ1-2; a weak D match, TRBD1 (5 bases). With 4 bases removed from V and 6 bases from J, the gap between germline ends came to 19 bases. This CDR3 is built from 15 residues. Per germline, CDR1 SGHRS and CDR2 YFSETQ. CDR3 DNA: TGCGCCAGCAGCCTCGTCCTTTACGGGGGGGATGGCTACACCTTC. Translation gives CASSLVLYGGDGYTF.

The chain links TRBV19 to TRBJ1-5; D remains ambiguous. Trimming took 6 bases from V and 2 from J, leaving 20 bases between them. Germline CDR1 and CDR2: LNHDA and SQIVND (reference sequence). This CDR3 comprises 17 residues. Here the CDR3 reads CASRNYLGGQGNQPQHF. The CDR3, as DNA: TGTGCCAGTAGAAACTACCTGGGAGGGCAGGGCAATCAGCCCCAGCATTTT.

This chain joins TRBV7-9 and TRBJ1-1; 9 bases fit TRBD1. The CDR3 totals 13 residues. Per the germline V gene, CDR1 is SEHNR and CDR2 is FQNEAQ (reference sequence). V was pared by 5 bases and J by 7 bases, with 5 bases of the junction left unmatched. CDR3 region: CASSQGQGYEAFF. CDR3 sequence (DNA): TGTGCCAGCAGCCAGGGACAGGGTTATGAAGCTTTCTTT.

The chain combines TRBV7-3 with TRBJ2-3; 14 bases fit TRBD2. Germline assignment: CDR1 SGHTA and CDR2 FQGTGA. With 4 bases clipped from V and 6 bases from J, the junction kept 9 bases outside the gene matches. The CDR3 spans 17 residues. The CDR3 loop reads CASSSRLAGGERDTQYF. Here the CDR3 DNA reads TGTGCCAGCAGCTCCCGACTAGCGGGAGGGGAAAGGGATACGCAGTATTTT.

This clone has only a few counts. This chain connects TRBV30 to TRBJ1-4; no firm D call. The CDR3 loop spans 16 amino acids. V lost 4 bases, J lost 8 bases, and 23 bases lay in between. Germline values: CDR1 GTSNPN, CDR2 SVGIG (reference sequence). CDR3 loop: CAWKQESLMVREKLFF. The CDR3 DNA reads as TGTGCCTGGAAGCAAGAGAGCTTAATGGTCCGAGAAAAACTGTTTTTT.

The rearrangement uses TRBV15 and TRBJ2-5, with 8 bases fitting TRBD1. The CDR3 runs 17 residues. The ends lost 0 bases at V and 5 bases at J; junction bases unmatched: 11. Germline CDR1 is LNHNV and CDR2 is YYDKDF (reference sequence). The DNA for the CDR3 is TGTGCCACCAGCAGAGAGGTAGCGCAGGGGGCCTGGGAGACCCAGTACTTC. This encodes CATSREVAQGAWETQYF.

This clone showed up just once. As DNA, the CDR3 is TGTGCCAGCAGCTTAATACGCGGGAGGGTCACAGATACGCAGTATTTT. This translates into CASSLIRGRVTDTQYF. This chain connects TRBV7-6 to TRBJ2-3; 9 bases fit TRBD2. The germline gives CDR1 SGHVS, CDR2 FNYEAQ. The length of the CDR3 is 16 residues. The V segment lost 2 bases and the J segment 2 bases; nucleotides outside the gene matches: 5.

The chain has TRBV2 and TRBJ2-1; 10 nucleotides line up with TRBD1. Germline lookup yields CDR1 SNHLY and CDR2 FYNNEI. The V gene end was trimmed by 5 bases and the J gene end by 7 bases; junction bases not matched to a gene: 8. CDR3 length equals 15 residues. In DNA, the CDR3 is TGTGCCAGCAGTCAACTGGGACAGGGGTGGAATGAGCAGTTCTTC. This gives the protein CASSQLGQGWNEQFF.

As DNA, the CDR3 is TGTGCCAGCAGCATGACTGGGACTTATGGGGGGACCCAGTACTTC. Protein: CASSMTGTYGGTQYF. The V call is TRBV7-3, the J call TRBJ2-5, with D possibly TRBD2 on 6 matching bases. The CDR3 has 15 residues. Trimming stripped 5 bases from V and 7 bases from J, with 20 bases between. The germline V gene encodes CDR1 SGHTA and CDR2 FQGTGA.

J is TRBJ1-2 and V is TRBV18, with a possible D match to TRBD1 (6 bases). The V gene lost 4 bases and the J gene lost 8 bases, with 17 bases spanning the gap. Germline loops: CDR1 KGHSH, CDR2 LQKENI. This CDR3 spans 14 amino acids. Here the CDR3 reads CASSQQGLEGGYTF. DNA for the CDR3: TGTGCCAGCTCACAACAGGGCCTCGAGGGAGGCTACACCTTC. Full variable domain (missing parts from reference TRBV18 and TRBJ1-2): NAGVMQNPRHLVRRRGQEARLRCSPMKGHSHVYWYRQLPEEGLKFMVYLQKENIIDESGMPKERFSAEFPKEGPSILRIQQVVRGDSAAYFCASSQQGLEGGYTFGSGTRLTVV.

The rearrangement joins TRBV18 to TRBJ2-3; D is ambiguous. V was trimmed by 6 bases and J by 0 bases, leaving 16 bases between them. Germline CDR1 and CDR2: KGHSH and LQKENI. This CDR3 region has 16 residues. This chain's CDR3 is CASSQLSSPSTDTQYF. CDR3 nucleotides: TGTGCCAGCTCCCAACTTAGCAGCCCTAGCACAGATACGCAGTATTTT.

The CDR3 here is CASSFRQGKWSPLHF. DNA of the CDR3: TGTGCCAGCAGCTTCCGACAGGGAAAATGGTCACCCCTCCACTTT. The chain combines TRBV3-1 (or the pseudogene TRBV3-2) with TRBJ1-6, with 7 bases fitting TRBD1. There are 15 residues in the CDR3. V gave up 5 bases and J gave up 10 bases; unmatched junction bases: 11. Germline assignment: CDR1 LGHDT and CDR2 YNNKEL (reference sequence).

The rearrangement joins TRBV6-1 to TRBJ2-1; TRBD2 aligns across 12 bases. The V gene's germline CDR1 is MNHNS and CDR2 SASEGT. V was clipped by 4 bases and J by 4 bases; unmatched bases: 11. The CDR3 has 18 residues. The CDR3 bases are TGTGCCAGCAGTGCGCGTGAGACTAGCGGGAGAGGGTACAATGAGCAGTTCTTC. Translated: CASSARETSGRGYNEQFF.

The rearrangement links TRBV28 to TRBJ1-5; 10 nucleotides match TRBD1. Germline loops: CDR1 MDHEN, CDR2 SYDVKM. The CDR3 extends over 17 amino acids. V lost 1 base, J lost 5 bases, and 8 bases stayed unmatched. DNA of the CDR3: TGTGCCAGCAGTTTATTAAAACCGGGACAGGGGTATCAGCCCCAGCATTTT. Its translation: CASSLLKPGQGYQPQHF.

The chain combines TRBV5-1 with TRBJ2-2; 10 bases line up with TRBD1. The CDR3 contains 15 residues. The V gene's germline CDR1 is SGHRS and CDR2 YFSETQ. After removal of 4 bases from V and 7 bases from J, the junction contained 7 bases not matched to a gene. CDR3 sequence reads: CASSDDRGQYGELFF. The CDR3, as DNA: TGCGCCAGCAGCGACGACAGGGGGCAATACGGGGAGCTGTTTTTT.

The V and J genes are TRBV2 and TRBJ2-5; perhaps TRBD1 as D (6 bases). V was clipped by 10 bases and J by 4 bases, with 13 bases between them. The CDR3 runs to 12 residues. Germline V gene data show CDR1 as SNHLY and CDR2 as FYNNEI. The CDR3 protein is CATKGRGETQYF. The CDR3 DNA reads as TGTGCCACCAAAGGCAGGGGAGAGACCCAGTACTTC.